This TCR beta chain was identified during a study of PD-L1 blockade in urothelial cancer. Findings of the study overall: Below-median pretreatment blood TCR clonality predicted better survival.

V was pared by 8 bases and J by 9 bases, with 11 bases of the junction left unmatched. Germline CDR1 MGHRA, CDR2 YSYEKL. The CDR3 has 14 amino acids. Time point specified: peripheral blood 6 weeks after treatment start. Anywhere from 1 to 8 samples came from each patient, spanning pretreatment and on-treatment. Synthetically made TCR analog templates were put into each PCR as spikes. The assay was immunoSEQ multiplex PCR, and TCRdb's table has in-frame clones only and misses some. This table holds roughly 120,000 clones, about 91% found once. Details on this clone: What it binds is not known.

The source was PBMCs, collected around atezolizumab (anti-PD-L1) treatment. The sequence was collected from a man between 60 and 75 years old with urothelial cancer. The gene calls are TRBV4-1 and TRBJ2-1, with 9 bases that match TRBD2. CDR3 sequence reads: CASRFGGGAGEQFF. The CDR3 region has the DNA TGCGCCAGCCGGTTTGGCGGGGGGGCGGGTGAGCAGTTCTTC.